The rows below give T cell receptor beta chains drawn from one sample of a study of blood T cell repertoires in COVID-19. Only in-frame clones appear in the TCRdb table, and some are missing; sequencing was by immunoSEQ multiplex PCR. Of roughly 150,000 clones in the sample, 87% were seen once. Input material: peripheral blood. The receptors were gathered from a man older than 75 with acute or convalescent COVID-19. Each CDR3 is given with its conserved first and last residue. The D gene is left open where the match is weak. Clone size is shown for a subset of rows, as once, few, many or a class of expanded clone.

clone_size: -
j_call: TRBJ2-2
v_call: TRBV13
d_call: TRBD2
cdr3_aa: CASSLNGFGGGTGELFF
cdr3_nt: TGTGCCAGCAGCTTAAACGGGTTTGGCGGGGGGACCGGGGAGCTGTTTTTT

clone_size: -
j_call: TRBJ1-2
v_call: TRBV5-6
d_call: TRBD1
cdr3_aa: CASSPGTGGWYGYTF
cdr3_nt: TGTGCCAGCAGTCCCGGGACAGGGGGCTGGTATGGCTACACCTTC

clone_size: once
j_call: TRBJ2-2
v_call: TRBV28
d_call: TRBD2
cdr3_aa: CASSLHGRTSGNLRTGELFF
cdr3_nt: TGTGCCAGCAGTTTACACGGCCGGACTAGCGGGAATCTTCGCACCGGGGAGCTGTTTTTT

clone_size: few
j_call: TRBJ1-2
v_call: TRBV11-2
d_call: TRBD1
cdr3_aa: CASSLGTGWRYGYTF
cdr3_nt: TGTGCCAGCAGCTTAGGGACAGGGTGGAGGTATGGCTACACCTTC

clone_size: few
j_call: TRBJ2-7
v_call: TRBV19
d_call: -
cdr3_aa: CASKRTPSLVEQYF
cdr3_nt: TGTGCCAGTAAAAGGACTCCTAGTTTGGTCGAGCAGTACTTC

clone_size: -
j_call: TRBJ1-2
v_call: TRBV29-1
d_call: -
cdr3_aa: CSVGTVYYGYTF
cdr3_nt: TGCAGCGTTGGGACAGTCTACTATGGCTACACCTTC

clone_size: -
j_call: TRBJ1-1
v_call: TRBV3-1/TRBV3-2
d_call: -
cdr3_aa: CASSHSPTVNTEAFF
cdr3_nt: TGTGCCAGCAGCCATTCCCCGACAGTGAACACTGAAGCTTTCTTT

clone_size: -
j_call: TRBJ1-3
v_call: TRBV11-2
d_call: TRBD1
cdr3_aa: CASSLTGDLRNTIYF
cdr3_nt: TGTGCCAGCAGTCTTACAGGGGACCTTAGAAACACCATATATTTT

clone_size: -
j_call: TRBJ1-2
v_call: TRBV4-1
d_call: TRBD1
cdr3_aa: CASSQGQGTNYGYTF
cdr3_nt: TGCGCCAGCAGCCAAGGACAGGGGACTAACTATGGCTACACCTTC

clone_size: -
j_call: TRBJ1-6
v_call: TRBV5-1
d_call: TRBD1
cdr3_aa: CASSLQGNNSPLHF
cdr3_nt: TGCGCCAGCAGCTTACAGGGGAATAATTCACCCCTCCACTTT

clone_size: once
j_call: TRBJ1-3
v_call: TRBV5-4
d_call: -
cdr3_aa: CASSLGSPGGNTIYF
cdr3_nt: TGTGCCAGCAGCTTGGGGTCCCCGGGTGGAAACACCATATATTTT

clone_size: -
j_call: TRBJ1-2
v_call: TRBV24-1
d_call: -
cdr3_aa: CATSDSGANYGYTF
cdr3_nt: TGTGCCACCAGTGATAGCGGAGCTAACTATGGCTACACCTTC

clone_size: once
j_call: TRBJ2-7
v_call: TRBV14
d_call: TRBD1
cdr3_aa: CASSQPGQGPYEQYF
cdr3_nt: TGTGCCAGCAGCCAACCGGGACAGGGCCCCTACGAGCAGTACTTC

clone_size: -
j_call: TRBJ1-1
v_call: TRBV5-4
d_call: -
cdr3_aa: CASSLLGGSMNTEAFF
cdr3_nt: TGTGCCAGCAGCTTGCTGGGGGGTTCCATGAACACTGAAGCTTTCTTT

clone_size: -
j_call: TRBJ2-7
v_call: TRBV2
d_call: TRBD1
cdr3_aa: CASSVTGGPYEQYF
cdr3_nt: TGTGCCAGCAGTGTGACAGGGGGCCCCTACGAGCAGTACTTC

clone_size: -
j_call: TRBJ1-2
v_call: TRBV2
d_call: TRBD1
cdr3_aa: CASSKGALTYGYTF
cdr3_nt: TGTGCCAGCAGTAAGGGGGCTCTAACCTATGGCTACACCTTC

clone_size: few
j_call: TRBJ2-5
v_call: TRBV10-2
d_call: TRBD2
cdr3_aa: CASRGLAGEETQYF
cdr3_nt: TGCGCCAGCAGAGGACTAGCGGGGGAAGAGACCCAGTACTTC

clone_size: -
j_call: TRBJ2-5
v_call: TRBV19
d_call: -
cdr3_aa: CASSNPPQETQYF
cdr3_nt: TGTGCCAGTAGTAATCCGCCTCAGGAGACCCAGTACTTC

clone_size: -
j_call: TRBJ2-3
v_call: TRBV12-5
d_call: TRBD1
cdr3_aa: CASGLSTGVRSTDTQYF
cdr3_nt: TGTGCTAGTGGTTTGTCTACAGGGGTCCGATCCACAGATACGCAGTATTTT

clone_size: -
j_call: TRBJ1-5
v_call: TRBV28
d_call: -
cdr3_aa: CASSLFYSNQPQHF
cdr3_nt: TGTGCCAGCAGTTTATTCTATAGCAATCAGCCCCAGCATTTT

clone_size: -
j_call: TRBJ1-5
v_call: TRBV28
d_call: -
cdr3_aa: CASRLGGSNQPQHF
cdr3_nt: TGTGCCAGCAGGTTGGGGGGGAGCAATCAGCCCCAGCATTTT

clone_size: -
j_call: TRBJ2-3
v_call: TRBV6-2/TRBV6-3
d_call: -
cdr3_aa: CASSYSGLSTDTQYF
cdr3_nt: TGTGCCAGCAGTTACTCCGGACTTAGCACAGATACGCAGTATTTT

clone_size: -
j_call: TRBJ1-2
v_call: TRBV7-9
d_call: -
cdr3_aa: CASSFEGGYGYTF
cdr3_nt: TGTGCCAGCAGCTTTGAGGGGGGGTATGGCTACACCTTC

clone_size: -
j_call: TRBJ1-3
v_call: TRBV7-2
d_call: TRBD1
cdr3_aa: CASSPTGGTGNTIYF
cdr3_nt: TGTGCCAGCAGCCCCACAGGGGGCACTGGAAACACCATATATTTT

clone_size: -
j_call: TRBJ2-1
v_call: TRBV5-1
d_call: TRBD2
cdr3_aa: CASSKTSGRSHNEQFF
cdr3_nt: TGCGCCAGCAGCAAAACTAGCGGGAGATCCCACAATGAGCAGTTCTTC

clone_size: -
j_call: TRBJ1-1
v_call: TRBV5-1
d_call: -
cdr3_aa: CASSTDMNTEAFF
cdr3_nt: TGCGCCAGCAGCACAGACATGAACACTGAAGCTTTCTTT

clone_size: -
j_call: TRBJ1-2
v_call: TRBV19
d_call: TRBD1
cdr3_aa: CASTPGTGERRYYGYTF
cdr3_nt: TGTGCCAGTACCCCTGGGACAGGGGAGAGGAGGTACTATGGCTACACCTTC

clone_size: once
j_call: TRBJ2-6
v_call: TRBV28
d_call: TRBD2
cdr3_aa: CASSGRLPSGANVLTF
cdr3_nt: TGTGCCAGCAGCGGGAGGCTCCCCTCTGGGGCCAACGTCCTGACTTTC

clone_size: -
j_call: TRBJ2-1
v_call: TRBV6-4
d_call: TRBD2
cdr3_aa: CASSVTGGDNEQFF
cdr3_nt: TGTGCCAGCAGTGTGACGGGGGGGGACAATGAGCAGTTCTTC

clone_size: -
j_call: TRBJ2-3
v_call: TRBV9
d_call: TRBD2
cdr3_aa: CASNHGGGRTDTQYF
cdr3_nt: TGTGCCAGCAACCACGGGGGGGGCCGTACAGATACGCAGTATTTT

clone_size: few
j_call: TRBJ1-1
v_call: TRBV5-8
d_call: TRBD1
cdr3_aa: CASSFSPGQVNTEAFF
cdr3_nt: TGTGCCAGCAGCTTTTCCCCGGGACAGGTAAACACTGAAGCTTTCTTT

clone_size: -
j_call: TRBJ2-5
v_call: TRBV2
d_call: -
cdr3_aa: CASKGVTAYQETQYF
cdr3_nt: TGTGCCAGCAAAGGGGTTACAGCCTACCAAGAGACCCAGTACTTC

clone_size: -
j_call: TRBJ1-1
v_call: TRBV30
d_call: -
cdr3_aa: CAWSDREEAFF
cdr3_nt: TGTGCCTGGAGTGACCGGGAGGAAGCTTTCTTT

clone_size: -
j_call: TRBJ2-7
v_call: TRBV5-1
d_call: TRBD2
cdr3_aa: CASSLDWASGRDEQYF
cdr3_nt: TGCGCCAGCAGCTTGGACTGGGCTAGCGGGAGGGACGAGCAGTACTTC

clone_size: -
j_call: TRBJ2-3
v_call: TRBV9
d_call: -
cdr3_aa: CASSVSGLASDTQYF
cdr3_nt: TGTGCCAGCAGCGTTTCGGGTCTAGCGAGCGATACGCAGTATTTT

clone_size: -
j_call: TRBJ1-4
v_call: TRBV3-1/TRBV3-2
d_call: -
cdr3_aa: CASSQGRGGKLFF
cdr3_nt: TGTGCCAGCAGCCAAGGAAGGGGCGGAAAACTGTTTTTT

clone_size: -
j_call: TRBJ1-6
v_call: TRBV6-5
d_call: TRBD1
cdr3_aa: CASSSAGGYNSPLHF
cdr3_nt: TGTGCCAGCAGTTCCGCAGGGGGCTATAATTCACCCCTCCACTTT

clone_size: once
j_call: TRBJ2-1
v_call: TRBV27
d_call: TRBD1
cdr3_aa: CASRLTGGNEQFF
cdr3_nt: TGTGCCAGCAGATTGACAGGGGGCAATGAGCAGTTCTTC

clone_size: -
j_call: TRBJ1-1
v_call: TRBV5-1
d_call: -
cdr3_aa: CASSQNNRGDRNTEAFF
cdr3_nt: TGCGCCAGCAGCCAGAATAACCGCGGGGACCGGAACACTGAAGCTTTCTTT

clone_size: -
j_call: TRBJ2-3
v_call: TRBV19
d_call: -
cdr3_aa: CAPRDGSTDTQYF
cdr3_nt: TGTGCCCCACGGGATGGGAGCACAGATACGCAGTATTTT

clone_size: -
j_call: TRBJ1-2
v_call: TRBV5-1
d_call: TRBD1
cdr3_aa: CASSLGTGQYGYTF
cdr3_nt: TGCGCCAGCAGCTTGGGGACAGGGCAATATGGCTACACCTTC

clone_size: -
j_call: TRBJ2-7
v_call: TRBV3-1/TRBV3-2
d_call: TRBD2
cdr3_aa: CASSLAGTSSYEQYF
cdr3_nt: TGTGCCAGCAGCCTAGCGGGGACTAGCTCCTACGAGCAGTACTTC

clone_size: -
j_call: TRBJ2-5
v_call: TRBV9
d_call: TRBD2
cdr3_aa: CASSATPLAGGRETQYF
cdr3_nt: TGTGCCAGCAGCGCCACTCCCCTAGCGGGGGGCCGAGAGACCCAGTACTTC

clone_size: once
j_call: TRBJ1-1
v_call: TRBV6-1
d_call: -
cdr3_aa: CASSEGGVSAEAFF
cdr3_nt: TGTGCCAGCAGTGAAGGGGGGGTCTCGGCTGAAGCTTTCTTT

clone_size: -
j_call: TRBJ2-7
v_call: TRBV4-2
d_call: TRBD2
cdr3_aa: CASSRGGGDYEQYF
cdr3_nt: TGTGCCAGCAGCCGGGGGGGAGGGGACTACGAGCAGTACTTC

clone_size: -
j_call: TRBJ1-4
v_call: TRBV3-1/TRBV3-2
d_call: TRBD1
cdr3_aa: CASSQAAGGSEKLFF
cdr3_nt: TGTGCCAGCAGCCAAGCAGCAGGGGGCTCTGAAAAACTGTTTTTT

clone_size: -
j_call: TRBJ1-4
v_call: TRBV30
d_call: TRBD1
cdr3_aa: CAWSPGTGGRGTTNEKLFF
cdr3_nt: TGTGCCTGGAGTCCCGGGACAGGGGGAAGAGGAACAACTAATGAAAAACTGTTTTTT

clone_size: once
j_call: TRBJ1-2
v_call: TRBV28
d_call: -
cdr3_aa: CASSSRARRPLYGYTF
cdr3_nt: TGTGCCAGCAGTTCGCGGGCCAGAAGGCCCCTTTATGGCTACACCTTC

clone_size: -
j_call: TRBJ1-1
v_call: TRBV18
d_call: -
cdr3_aa: CASSPNFNTEAFF
cdr3_nt: TGTGCCAGCTCACCGAACTTTAACACTGAAGCTTTCTTT

clone_size: -
j_call: TRBJ1-2
v_call: TRBV12-3/TRBV12-4
d_call: -
cdr3_aa: CASSPPRGYGYTF
cdr3_nt: TGTGCCAGCAGTCCCCCGCGGGGCTATGGCTACACCTTC

clone_size: once
j_call: TRBJ1-1
v_call: TRBV5-1
d_call: TRBD1
cdr3_aa: CASRDGTGNKNTEAFF
cdr3_nt: TGCGCCAGCAGGGACGGGACAGGAAATAAGAACACTGAAGCTTTCTTT

clone_size: -
j_call: TRBJ1-1
v_call: TRBV9
d_call: -
cdr3_aa: CASTTSLNTEAFF
cdr3_nt: TGTGCCAGCACCACGAGTTTGAACACTGAAGCTTTCTTT

clone_size: few
j_call: TRBJ2-3
v_call: TRBV29-1
d_call: TRBD2
cdr3_aa: CSVEGREKGTDTQYF
cdr3_nt: TGCAGCGTTGAAGGGCGGGAGAAAGGCACAGATACGCAGTATTTT

clone_size: -
j_call: TRBJ1-2
v_call: TRBV2
d_call: -
cdr3_aa: CASTLGGANYGYTF
cdr3_nt: TGTGCCAGCACCCTGGGGGGGGCGAACTATGGCTACACCTTC